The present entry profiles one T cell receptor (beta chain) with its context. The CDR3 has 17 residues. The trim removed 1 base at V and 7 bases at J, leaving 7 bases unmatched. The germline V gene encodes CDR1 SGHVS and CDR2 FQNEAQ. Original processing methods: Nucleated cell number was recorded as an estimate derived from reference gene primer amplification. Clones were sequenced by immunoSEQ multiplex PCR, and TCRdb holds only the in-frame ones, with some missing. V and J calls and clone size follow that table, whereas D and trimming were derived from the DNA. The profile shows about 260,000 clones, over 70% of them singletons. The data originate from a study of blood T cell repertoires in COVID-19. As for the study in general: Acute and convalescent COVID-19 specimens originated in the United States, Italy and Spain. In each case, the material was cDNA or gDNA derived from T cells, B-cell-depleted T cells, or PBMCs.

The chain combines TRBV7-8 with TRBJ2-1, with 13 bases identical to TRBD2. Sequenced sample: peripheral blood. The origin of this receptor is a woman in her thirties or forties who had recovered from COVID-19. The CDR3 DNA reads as TGTGCCAGCAGCTTAGAATCCGGGACTAGCGGGGTTAATGAGCAGTTCTTC. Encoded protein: CASSLESGTSGVNEQFF.